Shown below are 25 T cell receptor beta chains from a single sample sequenced in a study of T cell clonotyping in hematopoietic cell transplantation. Clones were read by immunoSEQ multiplex PCR, and TCRdb kept only the in-frame ones, dropping some. The sample yields 69,000 or so clones, roughly 94% seen once. Sample: peripheral blood mononuclear cells. Receptors were obtained from a man between 50 and 59 years old in good health. Some clones in this sample may be carry-over from other donors' samples.

V and J are TRBV7-2 and TRBJ2-1; 12 bases map to TRBD2. The CDR3 runs to 16 residues. Germline-derived CDR1 and CDR2 are SGHTA and FQGNSA. V gave up 4 bases and J gave up 10 bases; unmatched junction bases: 11. CDR3: CASSSSHLAGGGEQFF. CDR3 nucleotides: TGTGCCAGCAGCTCTAGCCACCTAGCGGGAGGGGGGGAGCAGTTCTTC. The variable domain in full, completed from reference TRBV7-2 and TRBJ2-1, reads GAGVSQSPSNKVTEKGKDVELRCDPISGHTALYWYRQSLGQGLEFLIYFQGNSAPDKSGLPSDRFSAERTGGSVSTLTIQRTQQEDSAVYLCASSSSHLAGGGEQFFGPGTRLTVL.

The gene calls are TRBV5-1 and TRBJ2-1; no reliable D call. CDR3 length equals 13 residues. Looked up from germline, CDR1 is SGHRS and CDR2 is YFSETQ. V was clipped by 2 bases and J by 6 bases, with 9 bases between them. CDR3 nucleotides: TGCGCCAGCAGCTTAGTCCCCTCCAATGAGCAGTTCTTC. Its translation: CASSLVPSNEQFF.

The chain carries TRBV7-3 and TRBJ1-1; 8 bases align to TRBD1. CDR3 length: 14 amino acids. V was clipped by 5 bases and J by 1 base; unmatched bases: 3. The germline V gene has CDR1 SGHTA and CDR2 FQGTGA. CDR3 amino acids: CASSGQGPNTEAFF. CDR3 nucleotide sequence: TGTGCCAGCAGCGGACAGGGACCGAACACTGAAGCTTTCTTT.

This chain joins TRBV5-1 and TRBJ1-6; D is ambiguous. CDR1 and CDR2 (germline): SGHRS, YFSETQ. The CDR3 covers 16 residues. V lost 1 base and J 5 bases, leaving 13 bases between the germline ends. The CDR3 DNA is TGCGCCAGCAGCTTGAGTTCTTCAGGCCATAATTCACCCCTCCACTTT. Its translation: CASSLSSSGHNSPLHF.

The V call is TRBV5-1, the J call TRBJ2-1, with 14 positions matching TRBD2. V lost 0 bases and J lost 15; bases outside the gene matches: 8. The CDR3 totals 15 residues. Looked up from germline, CDR1 is SGHRS and CDR2 is YFSETQ. The CDR3 here is CASSLEGLAGGETFF. The CDR3 nucleotides are TGCGCCAGCAGCTTGGAAGGACTAGCGGGGGGCGAAACGTTCTTC. Full variable domain (remainder filled in from reference TRBV5-1 and TRBJ2-1): KAGVTQTPRYLIKTRGQQVTLSCSPISGHRSVSWYQQTPGQGLQFLFEYFSETQRNKGNFPGRFSGRQFSNSRSEMNVSTLELGDSALYLCASSLEGLAGGETFFGPGTRLTVL.

The chain joins TRBV29-1 to TRBJ2-5; the D gene is possibly TRBD1 (6 bases). The length of the CDR3 is 15 residues. CDR1 is SQVTM, CDR2 ANQGSEA, per germline. The V end was cut by 0 bases, the J end by 2 bases, with 13 bases between. CDR3 loop: CSVEDSGTLQETQYF. In DNA, the CDR3 is TGCAGCGTTGAAGATTCTGGGACACTACAAGAGACCCAGTACTTC. The variable domain in full, completed from reference TRBV29-1 and TRBJ2-5, reads SAVISQKPSRDICQRGTSLTIQCQVDSQVTMMFWYRQQPGQSLTLIATANQGSEATYESGFVIDKFPISRPNLTFSTLTVSNMSPEDSSIYLCSVEDSGTLQETQYFGPGTRLLVL.

V and J are TRBV30 and TRBJ2-2, with D possibly matching TRBD2 (5 bases). The V gene's germline CDR1 is GTSNPN and CDR2 SVGIG (reference sequence). Trimming stripped 0 bases from V and 4 bases from J, with 18 bases between. The CDR3 runs 17 residues. CDR3 protein: CAWSVRHTGWSTGELFF. CDR3 DNA sequence: TGTGCCTGGAGTGTACGTCATACGGGATGGAGCACCGGGGAGCTGTTTTTT.

This chain joins TRBV7-8 and TRBJ1-1; D possibly corresponds to TRBD1 (5 bases). Germline V gives CDR1 SGHVS, CDR2 FQNEAQ. Trimming left V 2 bases short and J 1 base short, with 14 bases between. The CDR3 loop spans 16 amino acids. The CDR3 DNA reads TGTGCCAGCAGCTTAAGGCCGGGACCGACGAACACTGAAGCTTTCTTT. It specifies CASSLRPGPTNTEAFF.

Here the CDR3 DNA reads TGTGCCAGCAGTTCTTTTGGACTAGCGGGCCTCACAGATACGCAGTATTTT. Translated: CASSSFGLAGLTDTQYF. The V gene is TRBV5-4, the J gene TRBJ2-3, with 11 bases matching TRBD2. The V and J ends lost 5 bases and 2 bases, in that order; junction bases with no gene match: 10. Germline CDR1 reads SGHNT; CDR2 reads YYREEE (reference sequence). The CDR3 consists of 17 residues.

The chain is built from TRBV15 and TRBJ2-7; D remains ambiguous. This CDR3 has 12 residues. The V gene lost 8 bases and the J gene lost 0 bases, with 8 bases spanning the gap. The germline V gene encodes CDR1 LNHNV and CDR2 YYDKDF (reference sequence). The CDR3 is CATGRSSYEQYF. For the CDR3, the DNA is TGTGCCACCGGACGGAGCTCCTACGAGCAGTACTTC.

The chain is built from TRBV6-1 and TRBJ1-3; D gene ambiguous. CDR1 is MNHNS, CDR2 SASEGT, per germline. Trimming took 6 bases from V and 0 from J, leaving 9 bases between them. The CDR3 has 14 residues. As DNA, the CDR3 is TGTGCCAGCAGCTGGGCCACCTCTGGAAACACCATATATTTT. Protein product: CASSWATSGNTIYF.

The rearrangement joins TRBV21-1 to TRBJ2-5; the D call TRBD1 from the table was never checked on the DNA. TRBV21-1 is termed a pseudogene. The CDR3 is made up of 19 amino acids. The CDR3 region has the DNA TGTGCCAGCATCGCAAGGCGACAGGGGGCGCGACTATTCCAAGAGACCCAGTACTTC. This translates into CASIARRQGARLFQETQYF.

This clone was seen a handful of times. V usage is TRBV27 and J usage is TRBJ2-1, with TRBD2 identical over 7 bases. The V segment lost 5 bases and the J segment 7 bases; nucleotides outside the gene matches: 8. This CDR3 is built from 14 residues. Germline CDR1 reads MNHEY; CDR2 reads SMNVEV (reference sequence). This CDR3 is CASSHGTTRNEQFF. The CDR3, as DNA: TGTGCCAGCAGTCACGGGACTACGAGGAATGAGCAGTTCTTC.

Written as DNA, the CDR3 is TGTGCCAGCAGCAAAGGGGGTAGCGGGACAGATACGCAGTATTTT. The encoded protein is CASSKGGSGTDTQYF. V and J are TRBV7-3 and TRBJ2-3; tentatively, D is TRBD2 (7 bases). V was cut by 5 bases and J by 3 bases, with 15 bases left in between. Germline CDR1 and CDR2: SGHTA and FQGTGA. The CDR3 spans 15 residues.

The gene calls are TRBV7-9 and TRBJ2-3; 9 positions agree with TRBD2. The trim removed 4 bases at V and 2 bases at J, leaving 4 bases unmatched. CDR3 size: 15 residues. Germline V gene lookup returns CDR1 SEHNR and CDR2 FQNEAQ (reference sequence). DNA for the CDR3: TGTGCCAGCAGCTACTCTAGCGGGAACACAGATACGCAGTATTTT. This translates into CASSYSSGNTDTQYF.

The V gene is TRBV5-4, the J gene TRBJ1-5; 9 nucleotides align to TRBD1. The CDR3 runs to 16 residues. With V trimmed by 2 bases and J by 7 bases, 10 bases remained unmatched. CDR1 is SGHNT and CDR2 is YYREEE in the germline V gene (reference sequence). The CDR3 DNA reads TGTGCCAGCAGCTTTACAGGGGGCGGCGGGGACCAGCCCCAGCATTTT. It encodes CASSFTGGGGDQPQHF. Filled out from reference TRBV5-4 and TRBJ1-5, the complete variable domain reads ETGVTQSPTHLIKTRGQQVTLRCSSQSGHNTVSWYQQALGQGPQFIFQYYREEENGRGNFPPRFSGLQFPNYSSELNVNALELDDSALYLCASSFTGGGGDQPQHFGDGTRLSIL.

J is TRBJ2-2 and V is TRBV6-6, with a weak D call TRBD2 (7 bases). The germline gives CDR1 MNHNY, CDR2 SVGAGI (reference sequence). Between the trimmed V and J ends, which lost 4 bases and 6 bases, there was a span of 15 bases. This CDR3 has 15 amino acids. The CDR3 DNA sequence: TGTGCCAGCAGTTTAGGGGGGGATCTGGCCGGGGAGCTGTTTTTT. Amino acids: CASSLGGDLAGELFF.

To note about this clone: Other DNA sequences in the same sample also yield this CDR3. V and J are TRBV11-2 and TRBJ2-3; 8 nucleotides align to TRBD2. Germline-derived CDR1 and CDR2 are SGHAT and FQNNGV. The CDR3 spans 15 residues. V was clipped by 2 bases and J by 4 bases; unmatched bases: 5. In nucleotides, the CDR3 is TGTGCCAGCAGCTTACGGGAGGGGGGCGCAGATACGCAGTATTTT. It is translated as CASSLREGGADTQYF. The variable domain in full, completed from reference TRBV11-2 and TRBJ2-3, reads EAGVAQSPRYKIIEKRQSVAFWCNPISGHATLYWYQQILGQGPKLLIQFQNNGVVDDSQLPKDRFSAERLKGVDSTLKIQPAKLEDSAVYLCASSLREGGADTQYFGPGTRLTVL.

This clone was recorded once. This chain joins TRBV5-1 and TRBJ2-1, with D perhaps TRBD1 (5 bases). CDR3 length: 15 amino acids. CDR1 SGHRS and CDR2 YFSETQ come from the germline V gene. Trimming removed 0 bases at V and 5 bases at J, with 12 bases between. The DNA of the CDR3 is TGCGCCAGCAGCTTGGCCGGACAAAGAAACAATGAGCAGTTCTTC. This translates into CASSLAGQRNNEQFF.

CDR3 nucleotides: TGTGCCAGTAGTATAACCCTGACAGGGAGCCATGGCTACACCTTC. As protein: CASSITLTGSHGYTF. This chain connects TRBV19 to TRBJ1-2, with TRBD1 matching 7 bases. This CDR3 is built from 15 residues. Germline V lookup: CDR1 LNHDA, CDR2 SQIVND (reference sequence). Trimming removed 2 bases from V and 6 bases from J; junction bases left unmatched: 9.

In DNA form, the CDR3 reads TGTGCCAGCAGCGTAGGCCAGGGGACCGGAAAACTGTTTTTT. Amino acids: CASSVGQGTGKLFF. The rearrangement uses TRBV9 and TRBJ1-4; D is perhaps TRBD1 (6 bases). The CDR3 length is 14 residues. In germline, CDR1 is SGDLS, CDR2 YYNGEE. Between the trimmed V and J ends, which lost 0 bases and 10 bases, there was a span of 13 bases. Combining the CDR3 with reference TRBV9 and TRBJ1-4 gives the whole variable domain DSGVTQTPKHLITATGQRVTLRCSPRSGDLSVYWYQQSLDQGLQFLIQYYNGEERAKGNILERFSAQQFPDLHSELNLSSLELGDSALYFCASSVGQGTGKLFFGSGTQLSVL.

The chain carries TRBV5-6 and TRBJ1-4; 8 nucleotides align to TRBD1. The ends lost 4 bases at V and 3 bases at J; junction bases unmatched: 8. Per germline, CDR1 SGHDT and CDR2 YYEEEE. The CDR3 contains 16 residues. As DNA, the CDR3 is TGTGCCAGCAGCGATTCGACGGGACAGGCTAATGAAAAACTGTTTTTT. Protein sequence: CASSDSTGQANEKLFF.

The chain is built from TRBV19 and TRBJ1-5; D is perhaps TRBD1 (5 bases). V was shortened by 3 bases and J by 0 bases, with 21 bases between the two germline ends. The CDR3 has 19 amino acids. Germline assignment: CDR1 LNHDA and CDR2 SQIVND (reference sequence). The CDR3 sequence is CASSIPYRDGYYSNQPQHF. In nucleotides, the CDR3 is TGTGCCAGTAGTATCCCTTACCGGGACGGCTATTATAGCAATCAGCCCCAGCATTTT.

V gene TRBV19 combines with J gene TRBJ1-1; D is unresolved. The CDR3 has 13 residues. Trimming removed 3 bases at V and 2 bases at J, with 7 bases between. Germline CDR1 LNHDA, CDR2 SQIVND (reference sequence). The CDR3 region has the DNA TGTGCCAGTAGTATGGTCATCAACACTGAAGCTTTCTTT. It is translated as CASSMVINTEAFF.

V and J are TRBV29-1 and TRBJ2-1; 7 bases match TRBD1. This CDR3 contains 13 residues. Germline V lookup: CDR1 SQVTM, CDR2 ANQGSEA. DNA of the CDR3: TGCAGAGTCCGGGACAGCAATACCAATGAGCAGTTCTTC. It yields the protein CRVRDSNTNEQFF.